This T cell receptor beta chain was found in a study of naive and memory T cell subsets. The beta constant-region primer was an equimolar mix of two oligonucleotides covering TRBC1 and TRBC2. TCRdb reprocessed the UMI-ligation and nested PCR reads with MiXCR, giving one entry per CDR3 protein. The sample has 84,000 or so distinct CDR3 sequences, 7% seen once. With 3 bases removed from V and 2 bases from J, the gap between germline ends came to 11 bases. Germline CDR1 is MDHEN and CDR2 is SYDVKM. This CDR3 region has 14 residues. Four subsets defined by CD45RA and CD27 were sorted after CD3, CD4, CD8 and live/dead staining.

The clonotype comes from a human donor in good health. The V gene is TRBV28, the J gene TRBJ2-7; TRBD2 might be the D (5 bases). Sequenced: central memory CD4+ T cells from blood. The CDR3 protein is CASSLRVPTYEQYF. The CDR3 DNA reads as TGTGCCAGCAGTTTGAGGGTGCCTACCTACGAGCAGTACTTC.